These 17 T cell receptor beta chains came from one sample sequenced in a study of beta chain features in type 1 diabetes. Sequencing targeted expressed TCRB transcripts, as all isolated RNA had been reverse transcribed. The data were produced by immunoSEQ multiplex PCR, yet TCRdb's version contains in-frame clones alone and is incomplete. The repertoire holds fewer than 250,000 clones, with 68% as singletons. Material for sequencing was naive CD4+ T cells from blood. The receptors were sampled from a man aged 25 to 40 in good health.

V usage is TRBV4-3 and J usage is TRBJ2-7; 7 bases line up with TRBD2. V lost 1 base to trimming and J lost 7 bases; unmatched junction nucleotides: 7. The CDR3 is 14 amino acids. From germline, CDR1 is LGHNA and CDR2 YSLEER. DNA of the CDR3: TGCGCCAGCAGCCAAGGTAGCGGGCGGAGAGAGCAGTACTTC. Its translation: CASSQGSGRREQYF.

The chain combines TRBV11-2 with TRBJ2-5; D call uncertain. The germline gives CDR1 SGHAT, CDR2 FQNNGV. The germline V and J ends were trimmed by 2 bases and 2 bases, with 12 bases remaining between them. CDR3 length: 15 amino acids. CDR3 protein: CASSLRSSIQETQYF. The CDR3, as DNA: TGTGCCAGCAGCTTACGGAGCTCCATACAAGAGACCCAGTACTTC.

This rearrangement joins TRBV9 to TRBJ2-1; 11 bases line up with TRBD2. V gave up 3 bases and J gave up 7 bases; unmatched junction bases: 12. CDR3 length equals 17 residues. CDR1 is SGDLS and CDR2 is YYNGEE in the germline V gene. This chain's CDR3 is CASSGSSLAGGMNEQFF. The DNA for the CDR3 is TGTGCCAGCAGCGGGTCTTCCCTAGCGGGGGGAATGAATGAGCAGTTCTTC.

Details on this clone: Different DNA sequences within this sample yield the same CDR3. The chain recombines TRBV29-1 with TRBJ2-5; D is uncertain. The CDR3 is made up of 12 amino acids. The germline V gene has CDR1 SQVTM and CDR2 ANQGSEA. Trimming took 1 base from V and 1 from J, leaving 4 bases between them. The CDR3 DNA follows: TGCAGCGTTGAAGGGATCCAAGAGACCCAGTACTTC. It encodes CSVEGIQETQYF.

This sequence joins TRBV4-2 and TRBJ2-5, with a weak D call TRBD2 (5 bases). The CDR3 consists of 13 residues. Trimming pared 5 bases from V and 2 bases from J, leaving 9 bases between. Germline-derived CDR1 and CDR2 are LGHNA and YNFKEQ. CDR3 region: CASSARGQETQYF. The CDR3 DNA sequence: TGTGCCAGCAGCGCCCGGGGACAAGAGACCCAGTACTTC.

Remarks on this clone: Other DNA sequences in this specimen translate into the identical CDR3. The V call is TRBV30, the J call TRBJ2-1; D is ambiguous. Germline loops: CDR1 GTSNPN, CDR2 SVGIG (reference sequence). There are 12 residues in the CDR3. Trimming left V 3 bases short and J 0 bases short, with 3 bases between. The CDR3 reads CAWSSSYNEQFF. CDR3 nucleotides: TGTGCCTGGAGCTCCTCCTACAATGAGCAGTTCTTC.

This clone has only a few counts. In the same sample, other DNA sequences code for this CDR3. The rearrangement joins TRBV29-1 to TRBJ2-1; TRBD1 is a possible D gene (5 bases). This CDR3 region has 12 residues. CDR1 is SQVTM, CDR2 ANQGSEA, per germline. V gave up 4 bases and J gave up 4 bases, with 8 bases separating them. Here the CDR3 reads CSVAQGYNEQFF. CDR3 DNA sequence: TGCAGCGTTGCCCAGGGATACAATGAGCAGTTCTTC.

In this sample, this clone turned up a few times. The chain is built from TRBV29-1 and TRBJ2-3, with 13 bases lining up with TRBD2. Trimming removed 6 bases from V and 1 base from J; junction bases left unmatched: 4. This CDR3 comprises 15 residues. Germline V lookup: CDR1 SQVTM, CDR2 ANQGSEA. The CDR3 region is CSVDGTSGGTDTQYF. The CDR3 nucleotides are TGCAGCGTGGACGGGACTAGCGGGGGCACAGATACGCAGTATTTT.

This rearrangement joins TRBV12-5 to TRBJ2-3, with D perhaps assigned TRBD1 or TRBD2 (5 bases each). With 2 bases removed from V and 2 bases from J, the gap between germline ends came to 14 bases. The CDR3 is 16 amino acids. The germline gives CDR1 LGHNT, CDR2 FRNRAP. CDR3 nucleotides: TGTGCTAGTGGTTTGTTCCCCCGGGACCCCACAGATACGCAGTATTTT. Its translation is CASGLFPRDPTDTQYF.

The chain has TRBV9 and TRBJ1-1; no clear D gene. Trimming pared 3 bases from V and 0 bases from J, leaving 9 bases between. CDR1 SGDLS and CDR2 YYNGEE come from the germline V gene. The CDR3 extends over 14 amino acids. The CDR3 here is CASSAGTMNTEAFF. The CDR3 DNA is TGTGCCAGCAGCGCTGGAACTATGAACACTGAAGCTTTCTTT.

CDR3 in amino acids: CAWSQGARQNIQYF. Written as DNA, the CDR3 is TGTGCCTGGAGTCAGGGGGCAAGACAAAACATTCAGTACTTC. The rearrangement joins TRBV30 to TRBJ2-4; TRBD1 matches at 8 bases. CDR1 and CDR2 (germline): GTSNPN, SVGIG (reference sequence). CDR3 length: 14 residues. V lost 2 bases to trimming and J lost 5 bases; unmatched junction nucleotides: 5.

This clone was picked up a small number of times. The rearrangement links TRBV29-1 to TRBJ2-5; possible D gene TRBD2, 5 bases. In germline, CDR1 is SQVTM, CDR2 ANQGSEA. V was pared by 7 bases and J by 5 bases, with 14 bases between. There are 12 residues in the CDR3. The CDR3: CSAEGREETQYF. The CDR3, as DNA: TGCAGCGCCGAGGGTAGGGAGGAGACCCAGTACTTC.

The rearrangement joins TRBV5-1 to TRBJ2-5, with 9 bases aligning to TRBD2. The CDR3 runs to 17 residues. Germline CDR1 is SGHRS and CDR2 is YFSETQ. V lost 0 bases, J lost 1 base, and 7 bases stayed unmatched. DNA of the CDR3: TGCGCCAGCAGCTTGGGAGGGACTAGCTACCGCCAAGAGACCCAGTACTTC. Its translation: CASSLGGTSYRQETQYF.

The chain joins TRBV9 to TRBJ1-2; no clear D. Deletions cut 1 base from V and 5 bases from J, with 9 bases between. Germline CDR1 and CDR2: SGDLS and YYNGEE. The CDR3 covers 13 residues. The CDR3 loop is CASSVPGRYGYTF. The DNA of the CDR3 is TGTGCCAGCAGCGTACCCGGGAGGTATGGCTACACCTTC. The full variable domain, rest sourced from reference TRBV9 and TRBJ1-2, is DSGVTQTPKHLITATGQRVTLRCSPRSGDLSVYWYQQSLDQGLQFLIQYYNGEERAKGNILERFSAQQFPDLHSELNLSSLELGDSALYFCASSVPGRYGYTFGSGTRLTVV.

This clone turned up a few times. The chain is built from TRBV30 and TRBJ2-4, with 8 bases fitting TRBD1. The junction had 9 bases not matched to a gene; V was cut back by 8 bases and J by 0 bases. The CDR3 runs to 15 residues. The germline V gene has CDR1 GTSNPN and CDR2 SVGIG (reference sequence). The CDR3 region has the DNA TGTGCCGGGGACAGGACGTTACTAGCCAAAAACATTCAGTACTTC. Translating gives CAGDRTLLAKNIQYF.

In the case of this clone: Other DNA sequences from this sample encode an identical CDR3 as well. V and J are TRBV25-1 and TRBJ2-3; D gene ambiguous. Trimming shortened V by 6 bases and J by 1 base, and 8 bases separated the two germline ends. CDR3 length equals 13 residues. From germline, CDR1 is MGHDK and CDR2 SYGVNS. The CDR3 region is CASSPQGTDTQYF. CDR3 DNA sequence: TGTGCCAGCAGCCCCCAGGGCACAGATACGCAGTATTTT.

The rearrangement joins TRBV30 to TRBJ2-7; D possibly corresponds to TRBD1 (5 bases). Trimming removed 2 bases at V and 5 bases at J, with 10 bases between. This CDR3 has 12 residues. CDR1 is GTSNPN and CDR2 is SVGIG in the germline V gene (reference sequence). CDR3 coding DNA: TGTGCCTGGAGTCCCTTGGGGCACGAGCAGTACTTC. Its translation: CAWSPLGHEQYF.